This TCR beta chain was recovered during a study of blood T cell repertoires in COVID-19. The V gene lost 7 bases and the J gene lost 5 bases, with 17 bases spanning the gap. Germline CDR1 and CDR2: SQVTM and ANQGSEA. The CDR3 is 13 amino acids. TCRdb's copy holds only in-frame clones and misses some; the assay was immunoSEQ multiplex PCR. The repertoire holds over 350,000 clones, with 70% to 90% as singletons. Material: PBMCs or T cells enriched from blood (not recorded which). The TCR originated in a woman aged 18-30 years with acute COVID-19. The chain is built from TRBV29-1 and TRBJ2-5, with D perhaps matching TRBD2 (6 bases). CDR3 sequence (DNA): TGCAGCGCCGGTCATGGGGGGAGGGAGACCCAGTACTTC. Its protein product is CSAGHGGRETQYF.